This entry concerns a single TCR beta chain. Antigen unknown. The data belong to a study of Ad26.COV2.S vaccination and SARS-CoV-2 variants. Study context: The study gave Ad26.COV2.S intramuscularly, once or twice 56 days apart.

Treatment defined: about 20 received Ad26.COV2.S at low or high dose, single or two shots; a few received placebo; per-sample allocation not given. The investigators took samples on day 63 after the first vaccine or placebo injection. In Boston, the donor was an adult between 18-55 years of age. Immunization relied on an Ad26 vector, which expressed Wuhan-strain SARS-CoV-2 spike. CDR3 length: 17 amino acids. V lost 0 bases, J lost 3 bases, and 15 bases lay in between. CDR1 is ENHRY and CDR2 is SYGVKD in the germline V gene. Data came from immunoSEQ multiplex PCR; TCRdb stores just in-frame clones and leaves some out. In the table there are around 450,000 clones, 75% to 95% of which are singletons. The study, taken as a whole, reports: Total T cell responses, in the TCR breadth and depth analyses, may have been underestimated.

This chain joins TRBV10-3 and TRBJ1-5, with a possible D match to TRBD1 (6 bases). The sequencing here drew on peripheral blood, taken in a trial of Ad26.COV2.S vaccine versus placebo. This TCR was sampled from a person aged 18-65 years who received the Ad26.COV2.S COVID-19 vaccine or a placebo. The CDR3 sequence is CAISESGAASYNQPQHF. CDR3 DNA: TGTGCCATCAGTGAGTCGGGGGCAGCGTCGTACAATCAGCCCCAGCATTTT.